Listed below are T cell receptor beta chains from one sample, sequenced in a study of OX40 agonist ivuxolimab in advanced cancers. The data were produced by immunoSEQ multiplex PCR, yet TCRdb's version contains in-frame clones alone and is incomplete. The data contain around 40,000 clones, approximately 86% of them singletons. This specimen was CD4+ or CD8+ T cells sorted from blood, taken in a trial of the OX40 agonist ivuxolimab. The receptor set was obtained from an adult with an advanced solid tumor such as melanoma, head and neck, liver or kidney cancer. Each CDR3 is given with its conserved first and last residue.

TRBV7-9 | CASSLSPDNSPLHF
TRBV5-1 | CASSLGTQETQYF
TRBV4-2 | CASSQGTDLSPLHF
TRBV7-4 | CASSLGLAGITDTQYF
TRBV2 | CASTRDRSEGKAFF
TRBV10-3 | CAISESLAGTGAVLNTEAFF
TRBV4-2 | CASSQVVLRGAPDTQYF
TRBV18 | CASSPLGLGEETQYF
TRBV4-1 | CASSRVGSGRYNEQFF
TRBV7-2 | CASSLVGGRTGELFF
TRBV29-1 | CSVDQGAAGGYTF
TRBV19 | CASSGTGSYSNYGYTF
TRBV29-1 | CSVESSLNEQFF
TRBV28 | CASKGAGAPAAQYF
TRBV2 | CASSGSGGLSGELFF
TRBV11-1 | CASSLTGGSNQPQHF
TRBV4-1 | CASSPGQGAVNTEAFF
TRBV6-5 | CASSYGKGSHYGYTF
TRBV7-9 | CASALEVTYEQYF
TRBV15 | CATGSGARVGAFF
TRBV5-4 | CASSLSPEASRETQYF
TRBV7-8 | CASSLVRADTQYF
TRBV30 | CAWRGFRRGYTF
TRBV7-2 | CASSLALGGNTIYF
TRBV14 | CASSQERGSWFHF
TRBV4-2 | CASSQDWGLSYNEQFF
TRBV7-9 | CASSLMTGLGNTIYF
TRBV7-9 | CASSRLGSGGVRNTEAFF
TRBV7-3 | CASSLRGSTDTQYF
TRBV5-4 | CASSSRDLEETQYF
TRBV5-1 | CASSLDLQSSYEQYF
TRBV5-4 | CASRDRTTDTQYF
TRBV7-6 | CASSPLGRGDSYEQYF
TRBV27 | CASSLRDRVDGYTF
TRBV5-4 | CASSSSRSGVNTEAFF
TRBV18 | CASSQNSGTNTGELFF
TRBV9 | CASKREGTEQFF
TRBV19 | CASTSGQGADTGELFF
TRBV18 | CASSPPGQGSYEQYF
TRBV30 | CAWSPPDRLSPLHF
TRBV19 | CASSRSTDTQYF
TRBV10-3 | CAISEGVLAGLKNPDNSPLHF
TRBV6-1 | CASSVETQYF
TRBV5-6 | CASSLLDRDNEKLFF
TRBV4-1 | CASSQMGPISGNTIYF